A single sample is the source of the 10 T cell receptor beta chains below, sequenced in a study of OX40 agonist ivuxolimab in advanced cancers. Profiling relied on immunoSEQ multiplex PCR, and the TCRdb table lists in-frame clones only, not all of them. The sample lists 55,000 to 65,000 clones; more than 85% were seen once. Specimen: CD4+ or CD8+ T cells sorted from blood, collected in a trial of the OX40 agonist ivuxolimab. Every receptor here comes from an adult with an advanced solid tumor such as melanoma, head and neck, liver or kidney cancer.

This rearrangement joins TRBV5-1 to TRBJ1-1; the D is unclear. The CDR3 consists of 12 residues. The V and J ends lost 7 bases and 5 bases respectively, with 12 bases between them. The germline V gene encodes CDR1 SGHRS and CDR2 YFSETQ. The CDR3 DNA is TGCGCCAGCTCGAGGGCCGGGACTGAAGCTTTCTTT. Protein product: CASSRAGTEAFF.

The CDR3 coding sequence is TGTGCCAGCAGCTTAAGGTCAGGGGACTCTGGGGCCAACGTCCTGACTTTC. This translates into CASSLRSGDSGANVLTF. The chain is built from TRBV7-2 and TRBJ2-6; maybe TRBD1 (6 bases). The germline V gene encodes CDR1 SGHTA and CDR2 FQGNSA. Trimming removed 2 bases from V and 0 bases from J, with 11 bases in between. The CDR3 covers 17 residues.

The V and J genes are TRBV9 and TRBJ1-1; the D is unclear. V gave up 2 bases and J gave up 2 bases, with 13 bases separating them. The germline gives CDR1 SGDLS, CDR2 YYNGEE. This CDR3 comprises 15 residues. In DNA form, the CDR3 reads TGTGCCAGCAGCGTTCTTGTGACGGTAAACACTGAAGCTTTCTTT. Translation: CASSVLVTVNTEAFF. Full variable domain (missing parts from reference TRBV9 and TRBJ1-1): DSGVTQTPKHLITATGQRVTLRCSPRSGDLSVYWYQQSLDQGLQFLIQYYNGEERAKGNILERFSAQQFPDLHSELNLSSLELGDSALYFCASSVLVTVNTEAFFGQGTRLTVV.

The chain carries TRBV6-1 and TRBJ1-4; 7 positions match TRBD1. V was clipped by 3 bases and J by 3 bases; unmatched bases: 4. CDR1 and CDR2 (germline): MNHNS, SASEGT. This CDR3 is built from 15 residues. The CDR3 sequence: CASSEPGQPNEKLFF. CDR3 nucleotides: TGTGCCAGCAGTGAGCCGGGACAGCCTAATGAAAAACTGTTTTTT.

This clone was detected only once. This chain connects TRBV5-6 to TRBJ1-2; 10 bases fit TRBD1. The CDR3 totals 16 residues. The V gene's germline CDR1 is SGHDT and CDR2 YYEEEE. V was clipped by 4 bases and J by 7 bases; unmatched bases: 13. The CDR3 region is CASSEPGTGEIIGYTF. For the CDR3, the DNA is TGTGCCAGCAGCGAACCCGGGACAGGGGAGATTATTGGCTACACCTTC.

This rearrangement joins TRBV18 to TRBJ2-3; the D call may be TRBD1 or TRBD2 (5 bases each). This CDR3 is 14 amino acids long. Between the trimmed V and J ends, which lost 0 bases and 7 bases, there was a span of 11 bases. Germline V CDR1 and CDR2: KGHSH, LQKENI. CDR3 sequence (DNA): TGTGCCAGCTCACCACCCGGGGCCACCAATACGCAGTATTTT. This codes for CASSPPGATNTQYF.

V and J are TRBV7-6 and TRBJ2-7; no firm D call. Germline-derived CDR1 and CDR2 are SGHVS and FNYEAQ. The germline V and J ends were trimmed by 5 bases and 0 bases, with 5 bases remaining between them. The CDR3 has 12 residues. CDR3 loop: CASSENSYEQYF. CDR3 DNA: TGTGCCAGCAGCGAGAACTCCTACGAGCAGTACTTC.

The chain is built from TRBV27 and TRBJ2-3; 12 bases are a match to TRBD2. This CDR3 is 16 amino acids long. The J segment lost 1 base and the V segment lost 4 bases, leaving 3 bases of the junction unmatched. CDR1 MNHEY and CDR2 SMNVEV come from the germline V gene (reference sequence). DNA of the CDR3: TGTGCCAGCAGTTCAAGACTAGCGGGGGGCACAGATACGCAGTATTTT. Its translation: CASSSRLAGGTDTQYF.

The chain combines TRBV6-1 with TRBJ2-5; TRBD2 matches 9 bases. This CDR3 is 15 amino acids long. V lost 3 bases to trimming and J lost 5 bases; unmatched junction nucleotides: 7. Germline loops: CDR1 MNHNS, CDR2 SASEGT. CDR3 region: CASSDGAGGWETQYF. The CDR3 coding sequence is TGTGCCAGCAGTGACGGAGCGGGAGGATGGGAGACCCAGTACTTC.

The chain couples TRBV6-1 to TRBJ1-5; 9 nucleotides agree with TRBD1. This CDR3 has 15 residues. V trimming: 4 bases; J trimming: 0 bases; junction bases outside the gene matches: 1. Per germline, CDR1 MNHNS and CDR2 SASEGT. CDR3 nucleotide sequence: TGTGCCAGCAGTGGACAGGGGGTTAGCAATCAGCCCCAGCATTTT. Translated: CASSGQGVSNQPQHF.